This T cell receptor (beta chain) originates from a study of blood T cell repertoires in COVID-19. Turning to the study itself: The samples span acute and convalescent COVID-19 from the United States, Italy and Spain.

In the source study's methods: Estimated nucleated cell counts came from reference gene primer amplification. Only in-frame clones appear in the TCRdb table, and some are missing; sequencing was by immunoSEQ multiplex PCR. The DNA gave D and trimming, while V, J and clone size come from that table. The sample records around 250,000 clones, just under 85% being singletons. Participants' own reports of clinical history determined their cohort assignment. The V gene lost 6 bases and the J gene lost 1 base, with 8 bases spanning the gap. Germline assignment: CDR1 SGHRS and CDR2 YFSETQ. This CDR3 spans 12 amino acids.

This sequence was found in a man aged 40-50 years who had recovered from COVID-19. The sequenced sample consisted of PBMCs or T cells enriched from blood (not recorded which). The chain has TRBV5-1 and TRBJ2-7; D gene unclear. The CDR3 spells CASKDTSYEQYF. DNA for the CDR3: TGCGCCAGCAAAGACACATCCTACGAGCAGTACTTC.